These 19 T cell receptor beta chains share one sample of origin, sequenced in a study of cytomegalovirus exposure and HLA in healthy donors. The PCR used 60 Vbeta and 13 Jbeta primers. Libraries were prepared by immunoSEQ multiplex PCR; TCRdb keeps only in-frame clonotypes and omits some of them. The table lists over 130,000 clones, over 75% of them singletons. The material sequenced was PBMCs. All receptors come from a man aged 35-49 years in good health and CMV-seronegative.

The chain employs TRBV7-7 and TRBJ2-5, with 7 bases matching TRBD1. The V gene's germline CDR1 is SSHAT and CDR2 FNYEAQ (reference sequence). Trimming cost V 5 bases and J 5 bases; bases outside gene matches: 5. The CDR3 runs 13 residues. DNA of the CDR3: TGTGCCAGCAGCGCTGACAGGGATGAGACCCAGTACTTC. It is translated as CASSADRDETQYF.

The rearrangement uses TRBV9 and TRBJ2-7, with no clear D. CDR3 length: 12 residues. CDR1 is SGDLS, CDR2 YYNGEE, per germline. The V and J ends lost 1 base and 5 bases respectively, with 7 bases between them. The CDR3 DNA sequence: TGTGCCAGCAGCGTAATGGGCGACGAGCAGTACTTC. Amino acid sequence: CASSVMGDEQYF.

The CDR3 DNA follows: TGTGCCAGCTCGGATCAGGGGAACACTGAAGCTTTCTTT. It encodes CASSDQGNTEAFF. The chain employs TRBV25-1 and TRBJ1-1; tentatively, D is TRBD1 (5 bases). The V gene lost 8 bases and the J gene lost 1 base, with 11 bases spanning the gap. Germline CDR1 and CDR2: MGHDK and SYGVNS. The CDR3 extends over 13 amino acids. The whole variable domain, remainder taken from reference TRBV25-1 and TRBJ1-1, is EADIYQTPRYLVIGTGKKITLECSQTMGHDKMYWYQQDPGMELHLIHYSYGVNSTEKGDLSSESTVSRIRTEHFPLTLESARPSHTSQYLCASSDQGNTEAFFGQGTRLTVV.

This clone has only a few counts. This chain connects TRBV19 to TRBJ1-1; 7 bases fit TRBD1. The length of the CDR3 is 13 residues. Germline V lookup: CDR1 LNHDA, CDR2 SQIVND (reference sequence). The trim removed 3 bases at V and 4 bases at J, leaving 2 bases unmatched. As DNA, the CDR3 is TGTGCCAGTAGTATGGGGACAGCCACTGAAGCTTTCTTT. The encoded protein is CASSMGTATEAFF.

A single count supports this clone. V is TRBV7-3 and J is TRBJ1-1; 8 bases fit TRBD1. Germline CDR1 reads SGHTA; CDR2 reads FQGTGA. The CDR3 sequence is 16 residues long. The J segment lost 4 bases and the V segment lost 2 bases, leaving 9 bases of the junction unmatched. In DNA, the CDR3 is TGTGCCAGCAGCTTAGTATCAGGGGGCGCGATCACTGAAGCTTTCTTT. Translating it yields CASSLVSGGAITEAFF.

This clone was recorded a few times. In DNA form, the CDR3 reads TGTGCCATCGGAGACAGGGGGCAAGAGACCCAGTACTTC. Amino acids: CAIGDRGQETQYF. The gene calls are TRBV10-3 and TRBJ2-5; 9 bases are a match to TRBD1. The CDR3 is 13 amino acids. CDR1 is ENHRY and CDR2 is SYGVKD in the germline V gene. V lost 8 bases, J lost 2 bases, and 3 bases stayed unmatched.

This clone came up once. The rearrangement links TRBV5-4 to TRBJ2-2, with D uncertain. Germline V gene lookup returns CDR1 SGHNT and CDR2 YYREEE (reference sequence). V lost 0 bases and J 5 bases, leaving 11 bases between the germline ends. This CDR3 has 15 amino acids. This CDR3 reads CASSLDPEVTGELFF. The CDR3 nucleotides read TGTGCCAGCAGCTTGGACCCCGAGGTAACCGGGGAGCTGTTTTTT.

This sequence joins TRBV28 and TRBJ2-3; a weak D match, TRBD2 (6 bases). CDR1 MDHEN and CDR2 SYDVKM come from the germline V gene. The CDR3 runs to 16 residues. The V end was cut by 5 bases, the J end by 0 bases, with 15 bases between. The CDR3 coding sequence is TGTGCCAGCAGTGGGGGACTCCTCATGAGCACAGATACGCAGTATTTT. Residues: CASSGGLLMSTDTQYF.

This rearrangement joins TRBV6-5 to TRBJ2-1, with D maybe TRBD2 (5 bases). There are 14 residues in the CDR3. Germline assignment: CDR1 MNHEY and CDR2 SVGAGI. V was cut by 5 bases and J by 7 bases, with 15 bases left in between. The CDR3 region has the DNA TGTGCCAGCAGTGCGAGGGATGTGCGAAATGAGCAGTTCTTC. This sequence encodes CASSARDVRNEQFF.

This clone occurred once. The chain recombines TRBV7-9 with TRBJ2-3; D not resolved. Per the germline V gene, CDR1 is SEHNR and CDR2 is FQNEAQ (reference sequence). Deletions cut 7 bases from V and 5 bases from J, with 7 bases between. The CDR3 is 11 residues long. DNA for the CDR3: TGTGCCAGCACCCCGGGAGATACGCAGTATTTT. This gives the protein CASTPGDTQYF.

Written as DNA, the CDR3 is TGTGCCACCAGAGCCGGGACAGCAAACACTGAAGCTTTCTTT. Its protein product is CATRAGTANTEAFF. The chain is built from TRBV2 and TRBJ1-1; 7 bases agree with TRBD1. After removal of 10 bases from V and 2 bases from J, the junction contained 10 bases not matched to a gene. Germline V gene data show CDR1 as SNHLY and CDR2 as FYNNEI. This CDR3 contains 14 residues.

The rearrangement uses TRBV4-3 and TRBJ2-1; tentative D call: TRBD1 (6 bases). The CDR3 has 14 amino acids. Germline CDR1 LGHNA, CDR2 YSLEER. Trimming shortened V by 4 bases and J by 2 bases, and 9 bases separated the two germline ends. The CDR3 DNA reads as TGCGCCAGCAGCCTTCAGGGGACCTACAATGAGCAGTTCTTC. Translating it yields CASSLQGTYNEQFF.

This clone was counted between two and nine times. The chain recombines TRBV25-1 with TRBJ1-3; D gene uncertain. The CDR3 has 15 amino acids. V lost 1 base to trimming and J lost 1 base, with 8 bases between them. Germline V CDR1 and CDR2: MGHDK, SYGVNS. CDR3: CASSESKLSGNTIYF. CDR3 coding DNA: TGTGCCAGCAGTGAATCGAAACTTTCTGGAAACACCATATATTTT.

The CDR3 loop is CASSGLPQNSPLHF. The CDR3 DNA follows: TGTGCCAGCAGCGGCCTCCCACAGAATTCACCCCTCCACTTT. V gene TRBV9 combines with J gene TRBJ1-6, with D unclear. V was shortened by 3 bases and J by 7 bases, with 11 bases between the two germline ends. The length of the CDR3 is 14 residues. Germline V gene sequence: CDR1 SGDLS, CDR2 YYNGEE.

This clone was recorded a few times. The chain uses TRBV7-9 and TRBJ1-1, with 9 bases fitting TRBD1. CDR1 is SEHNR and CDR2 is FQNEAQ in the germline V gene (reference sequence). With V trimmed by 5 bases and J by 4 bases, 8 bases remained unmatched. This CDR3 comprises 15 residues. The CDR3 region has the DNA TGTGCCAGCAGCCGTCTAGGACAGGGGATCACTGAAGCTTTCTTT. Its translation is CASSRLGQGITEAFF.

The V gene is TRBV28, the J gene TRBJ1-2; D unresolved. The V end lost 2 bases, the J end lost 5 bases, and 3 bases lay between the germline ends. This CDR3 is built from 11 residues. Looked up from germline, CDR1 is MDHEN and CDR2 is SYDVKM. CDR3 coding DNA: TGTGCCAGCAGTTTACAATATGGCTACACCTTC. Translating it yields CASSLQYGYTF.

This chain links TRBV7-3 with TRBJ2-3; TRBD2 agrees at 8 bases. The CDR3 runs to 18 residues. Trimming at V came to 1 base and at J to 1 base, leaving 10 bases not matched to a gene. The germline V gene encodes CDR1 SGHTA and CDR2 FQGTGA. The CDR3 sequence: CASSLMAGGSGGTDTQYF. CDR3 in DNA: TGTGCCAGCAGCTTAATGGCGGGGGGCTCCGGGGGCACAGATACGCAGTATTTT.

The J gene is TRBJ2-7, the V gene TRBV14; tentatively, D is TRBD1 (5 bases). Between the trimmed V and J ends, which lost 10 bases and 3 bases, there was a span of 16 bases. Germline V CDR1 and CDR2: SGHDN, FVKESK. CDR3 length: 13 residues. The CDR3 DNA reads TGTGCCATTCCCCAGGGTTTCTTCTACGAGCAGTACTTC. Translation: CAIPQGFFYEQYF.

This chain links TRBV6-5 with TRBJ2-7, with TRBD1 as a possible D gene (6 bases). V dropped 2 bases and J dropped 6 bases, with 11 bases sitting between them. Germline loops: CDR1 MNHEY, CDR2 SVGAGI. The CDR3 loop spans 13 amino acids. The chain's CDR3 is CASSYDRSGEQYF. CDR3 coding DNA: TGTGCCAGCAGTTACGACAGGTCCGGCGAGCAGTACTTC.